Below, 15 T cell receptor beta chains from the same sample are listed, as sequenced in a study of HIV-infected patients and healthy controls. Using its own MiXCR run on the 5' RACE reads, TCRdb lists one record per CDR3 protein. The sample has about 64,000 distinct CDR3 sequences, 15% to 20% seen once. Source material: CD4+ T cells from blood. The receptors come from a human donor in good health.

The rearrangement uses TRBV2 and TRBJ2-5, with no clear D. Germline assignment: CDR1 SNHLY and CDR2 FYNNEI. CDR3 length: 13 residues. V dropped 0 bases and J dropped 3 bases, with 5 bases sitting between them. CDR3 coding DNA: TGTGCCAGCAGTGAAGCGCGCAAAGAGACCCAGTACTTC. Its translation: CASSEARKETQYF.

The chain uses TRBV15 and TRBJ2-1; a weak D match, TRBD1 (5 bases). This CDR3 contains 15 residues. The V gene's germline CDR1 is LNHNV and CDR2 YYDKDF (reference sequence). V was shortened by 8 bases and J by 4 bases, with 18 bases between the two germline ends. The CDR3, as DNA: TGTGCCACCGCGGCTGGGCAGGGTGTATACAATGAGCAGTTCTTC. Translating it yields CATAAGQGVYNEQFF. The full variable domain, rest sourced from reference TRBV15 and TRBJ2-1, is DAMVIQNPRYQVTQFGKPVTLSCSQTLNHNVMYWYQQKSSQAPKLLFHYYDKDFNNEADTPDNFQSRRPNTSFCFLDIRSPGLGDTAMYLCATAAGQGVYNEQFFGPGTRLTVL.

This clonotype came up a few times. The chain links TRBV6-1 to TRBJ2-3; 9 bases agree with TRBD1. Germline V CDR1 and CDR2: MNHNS, SASEGT. V dropped 3 bases and J dropped 1; count of bases not matched to a gene: 2. The CDR3 is 15 amino acids. The CDR3 is CASSDWTGGTDTQYF. In nucleotides, the CDR3 is TGTGCCAGCAGTGACTGGACAGGGGGCACAGATACGCAGTATTTT.

The V gene is TRBV7-9, the J gene TRBJ1-1; D possibly corresponds to TRBD1 (6 bases). The CDR3 spans 11 residues. Germline V gives CDR1 SEHNR, CDR2 FQNEAQ (reference sequence). The V and J ends lost 3 bases and 9 bases respectively, with 8 bases between them. This CDR3 is CASSFGQQAFF. The CDR3 region has the DNA TGTGCCAGCAGCTTCGGACAGCAAGCTTTCTTT.

The rearrangement uses TRBV6-5 and TRBJ1-4; maybe TRBD1 (6 bases). Germline CDR1 is MNHEY and CDR2 is SVGAGI. This CDR3 comprises 14 residues. Trimming removed 5 bases from V and 5 bases from J, with 12 bases in between. The CDR3 loop is CASSPGHINEKLFF. For the CDR3, the DNA is TGTGCCAGCAGTCCGGGACACATAAATGAAAAACTGTTTTTT.

With regard to this clonotype: Being one base from a much bigger clone, this may be a read error. The chain links TRBV3-1 to TRBJ2-3, with 13 nucleotides matching TRBD2. This CDR3 is built from 13 residues. After removal of 8 bases from V and 13 bases from J, the junction contained 9 bases not matched to a gene. Germline V CDR1 and CDR2: LGHDT, YNNKEL (reference sequence). CDR3 coding DNA: TGTGCCAGCGGTCCTCCACTAGCGGGAGGGAAGTATTTT. It specifies CASGPPLAGGKYF.

The chain links TRBV12-3 or TRBV12-4 to TRBJ2-3, with a tentative D call TRBD1 (7 bases). The V and J ends lost 2 bases and 5 bases respectively, with 11 bases between them. This CDR3 has 14 residues. The CDR3: CASSLQGGIDTQYF. CDR3 DNA: TGTGCCAGCAGTTTACAGGGGGGAATAGATACGCAGTATTTT.

This clonotype was counted only a few times. The genes are TRBV5-6 and TRBJ1-4, with a weak D call TRBD1 (6 bases). V lost 2 bases and J 1 base, leaving 9 bases between the germline ends. CDR1 is SGHDT and CDR2 is YYEEEE in the germline V gene. The CDR3 runs 15 residues. CDR3 bases: TGTGCCAGCAGCTTATTGACAGGAACTAATGAAAAACTGTTTTTT. It translates to CASSLLTGTNEKLFF.

This clonotype was seen at least ten times. V gene TRBV27 combines with J gene TRBJ2-1, with TRBD1 identical over 10 bases. J was trimmed by 4 bases and V by 5 bases; bases with no gene match: 5. This CDR3 region has 15 residues. Germline loops: CDR1 MNHEY, CDR2 SMNVEV (reference sequence). CDR3: CASSKEGQGYNEQFF. The CDR3, as DNA: TGTGCCAGCAGTAAGGAGGGACAGGGGTACAATGAGCAGTTCTTC.

This clonotype was recorded many times. The rearrangement joins TRBV29-1 to TRBJ2-1; 7 bases line up with TRBD1. V shed 7 bases and J 6 bases; nucleotides not matched to a gene: 9. This CDR3 comprises 13 residues. Per germline, CDR1 SQVTM and CDR2 ANQGSEA. The CDR3 here is CSAALHRGNEQFF. CDR3 nucleotides: TGCAGCGCCGCTTTACACAGGGGCAATGAGCAGTTCTTC.

This rearrangement joins TRBV12-3 or TRBV12-4 to TRBJ2-5; possible D gene TRBD2, 6 bases. The V end lost 3 bases, the J end lost 0 bases, and 14 bases lay between the germline ends. This CDR3 has 16 residues. CDR3 nucleotide sequence: TGTGCCAGCAGTTTTGGACTACTATCGTACCAAGAGACCCAGTACTTC. Its protein product is CASSFGLLSYQETQYF.

Turning to this clonotype: A much bigger clone sits one base away, suggesting this may be a read error. The gene calls are TRBV28 and TRBJ1-1; no reliable D call. In germline, CDR1 is MDHEN, CDR2 SYDVKM. This CDR3 is built from 11 residues. CDR3 loop: CASGGRTEALF. CDR3 DNA: TGTGCCAGCGGAGGGAGAACTGAAGCTTTGTTT.

Comments on this clonotype: The germline gene is not matched at one end of the junction; a read error may be the cause. This sequence joins TRBV12-3 or TRBV12-4 and TRBJ2-7; 7 bases match TRBD1. CDR3 length: 14 residues. As DNA, the CDR3 is TGTGCCAGCAGTTTTAGAGGGGGCGGGTACGGGCAGTACTTC. This encodes CASSFRGGGYGQYF.

Ten or more counts support this clonotype. CDR3 bases: TGTGCCAGCAGCCCCAGAGATTTAGGCTACAATGAGCAGTTCTTC. This sequence encodes CASSPRDLGYNEQFF. The genes are TRBV11-3 and TRBJ2-1; no reliable D call. Trimming left V 5 bases short and J 3 bases short, with 14 bases between. This CDR3 contains 15 residues. Germline assignment: CDR1 SGHNT and CDR2 YENEEA.

The sample holds a few counts of this clonotype. V usage is TRBV7-9 and J usage is TRBJ2-1, with 11 nucleotides matching TRBD2. Germline-derived CDR1 and CDR2 are SEHNR and FQNEAQ (reference sequence). The CDR3 extends over 15 amino acids. V dropped 5 bases and J dropped 6; count of bases not matched to a gene: 6. CDR3 sequence (DNA): TGTGCCAGCAGCCGTAGCGGGAGGGCCGGCAATGAGCAGTTCTTC. Its protein is CASSRSGRAGNEQFF. Drawing the rest from reference TRBV7-9 and TRBJ2-1, the complete variable domain is DTGVSQNPRHKITKRGQNVTFRCDPISEHNRLYWYRQTLGQGPEFLTYFQNEAQLEKSRLLSDRFSAERPKGSFSTLEIQRTEQGDSAMYLCASSRSGRAGNEQFFGPGTRLTVL.